The 14 T cell receptor beta chains reported below all come from one sample, sequenced in a study of T cell changes during pregnancy in multiple sclerosis (dated by TCRdb to between 2018 and 2020). Library creation used the immunoSEQ multiplex PCR assay. Not all clones reach the TCRdb copy of this immuneACCESS table, which keeps in-frame sequences only. Checked studies attribute under half of the gap to unresolved V genes and leave the rest unexplained. This sample has approximately 74,000 clones in its table, and less than 90% of those were observed once. The top ten clones comprise less than 3.5% of the sample. Sequencing was performed on peripheral blood, taken before pregnancy. These receptors all stem from a female donor with multiple sclerosis, enrolled in a pregnancy study.

V is TRBV6-1 and J is TRBJ1-2; 7 nucleotides align to TRBD1. The ends lost 6 bases at V and 6 bases at J; junction bases unmatched: 7. Looked up from germline, CDR1 is MNHNS and CDR2 is SASEGT. The CDR3 spans 13 residues. CDR3 sequence (DNA): TGTGCCAGCAGAAGACAGGGAGGCGATGGCTACACCTTC. This encodes CASRRQGGDGYTF.

The chain combines TRBV6-1 with TRBJ2-2; D is unresolved. Germline V gene data show CDR1 as MNHNS and CDR2 as SASEGT. CDR3 length equals 15 residues. V was trimmed by 3 bases and J by 4 bases, leaving 12 bases between them. CDR3 in DNA: TGTGCCAGCAGTGAGGCCGAATGGAGCACCGGGGAGCTGTTTTTT. Protein product: CASSEAEWSTGELFF.

The chain is built from TRBV5-6 and TRBJ2-3; 8 bases fit TRBD1. Trimming took 5 bases from V and 5 from J; bases not matched to a gene: 7. From germline, CDR1 is SGHDT and CDR2 YYEEEE. The CDR3 runs 14 residues. CDR3 nucleotide sequence: TGTGCCAGCAGTTATGGACAGGGAAGAGATACGCAGTATTTT. Translating it yields CASSYGQGRDTQYF.

This chain joins TRBV14 and TRBJ2-3; 11 bases match TRBD2. The CDR3 sequence is 15 residues long. V gave up 6 bases and J gave up 4 bases; unmatched junction bases: 6. Looked up from germline, CDR1 is SGHDN and CDR2 is FVKESK. The CDR3 protein is CASRNSGGAPDTQYF. The CDR3, as DNA: TGTGCCAGCAGAAATAGCGGGGGGGCCCCAGATACGCAGTATTTT.

Here the CDR3 reads CASSSATGEGLFNIQYF. In DNA form, the CDR3 reads TGTGCCAGCAGTTCCGCGACAGGGGAAGGCTTGTTTAACATTCAGTACTTC. The J gene is TRBJ2-4, the V gene TRBV5-4, with 8 bases fitting TRBD1. Germline trimming cut 5 bases from V and 7 bases from J; bases unmatched to any gene: 17. Germline V CDR1 and CDR2: SGHNT, YYREEE (reference sequence). The CDR3 covers 17 residues. The full variable domain, with the rest looked up from reference TRBV5-4 and TRBJ2-4, is ETGVTQSPTHLIKTRGQQVTLRCSSQSGHNTVSWYQQALGQGPQFIFQYYREEENGRGNFPPRFSGLQFPNYSSELNVNALELDDSALYLCASSSATGEGLFNIQYFGAGTRLSVL.

The rearrangement uses TRBV6-1 and TRBJ1-1; D is ambiguous. Trimming stripped 10 bases from V and 0 bases from J, with 12 bases between. The length of the CDR3 is 13 residues. From germline, CDR1 is MNHNS and CDR2 SASEGT. The CDR3 loop is CAITLGMNTEAFF. In nucleotides, the CDR3 is TGTGCCATCACCTTGGGCATGAACACTGAAGCTTTCTTT.

V usage is TRBV7-9 and J usage is TRBJ2-2; D call uncertain. Per germline, CDR1 SEHNR and CDR2 FQNEAQ (reference sequence). This CDR3 contains 16 residues. The V end was cut by 2 bases, the J end by 1 base, with 11 bases between. Here the CDR3 DNA reads TGTGCCAGCAGCTTATCGCCGGTGCGGAACACCGGGGAGCTGTTTTTT. This sequence encodes CASSLSPVRNTGELFF.

The chain carries TRBV10-3 and TRBJ1-5; 8 positions agree with TRBD1. The germline V gene has CDR1 ENHRY and CDR2 SYGVKD. This CDR3 region has 14 residues. Unmatched junction bases numbered 6, after V lost 0 bases and J lost 11 bases. The CDR3 spells CAISESGQGQSQHF. The CDR3, as DNA: TGTGCCATCAGTGAGTCTGGACAGGGCCAGTCCCAGCATTTT.

The chain recombines TRBV12-5 with TRBJ2-7; 7 bases agree with TRBD1. The junction had 3 bases not matched to a gene; V was cut back by 4 bases and J by 0 bases. CDR1 LGHNT and CDR2 FRNRAP come from the germline V gene. The length of the CDR3 is 14 residues. The CDR3, as DNA: TGTGCTAGTGGTTCAGGGACAGCCTCCTACGAGCAGTACTTC. Translation gives CASGSGTASYEQYF. The variable domain in full, completed from reference TRBV12-5 and TRBJ2-7, reads DARVTQTPRHKVTEMGQEVTMRCQPILGHNTVFWYRQTMMQGLELLAYFRNRAPLDDSGMPKDRFSAEMPDATLATLKIQPSEPRDSAVYFCASGSGTASYEQYFGPGTRLTVT.

As DNA, the CDR3 is TGCGCCAGCAGCCCCAATCCCCCTAGCGGACACGTAGGTAGCACAGATACGCAGTATTTT. Translating gives CASSPNPPSGHVGSTDTQYF. V is TRBV5-1 and J is TRBJ2-3; 7 nucleotides line up with TRBD2. Germline V CDR1 and CDR2: SGHRS, YFSETQ. The CDR3 length is 20 residues. The J segment lost 0 bases and the V segment lost 4 bases, leaving 20 bases of the junction unmatched. Full variable domain (remainder filled in from reference TRBV5-1 and TRBJ2-3): KAGVTQTPRYLIKTRGQQVTLSCSPISGHRSVSWYQQTPGQGLQFLFEYFSETQRNKGNFPGRFSGRQFSNSRSEMNVSTLELGDSALYLCASSPNPPSGHVGSTDTQYFGPGTRLTVL.

The chain recombines TRBV9 with TRBJ2-7; D gene unclear. CDR3 length: 13 residues. The germline V and J ends were trimmed by 0 bases and 3 bases, with 7 bases remaining between them. Germline CDR1 and CDR2: SGDLS and YYNGEE. The CDR3 reads CASSVVSSYEQYF. The CDR3 DNA reads TGTGCCAGCAGCGTAGTTTCGAGCTACGAGCAGTACTTC. Full variable domain (remainder filled in from reference TRBV9 and TRBJ2-7): DSGVTQTPKHLITATGQRVTLRCSPRSGDLSVYWYQQSLDQGLQFLIQYYNGEERAKGNILERFSAQQFPDLHSELNLSSLELGDSALYFCASSVVSSYEQYFGPGTRLTVT.

The chain couples TRBV7-3 to TRBJ2-1, with TRBD2 as a possible D gene (5 bases). This CDR3 contains 15 residues. Trimming removed 5 bases from V and 0 bases from J, with 11 bases in between. Germline V CDR1 and CDR2: SGHTA, FQGTGA. The CDR3 DNA sequence: TGTGCCAGCAGCCCTAGCCCGAGCTCCTACAATGAGCAGTTCTTC. This encodes CASSPSPSSYNEQFF.

This chain connects TRBV7-2 to TRBJ1-2; TRBD1 matches 9 bases. Per germline, CDR1 SGHTA and CDR2 FQGNSA. J was trimmed by 4 bases and V by 0 bases; bases with no gene match: 15. The CDR3 length is 19 residues. CDR3 bases: TGTGCCAGCAGCTTAGCGGGGTGGGGACAGGGCATTAGACTCTATGGCTACACCTTC. This encodes CASSLAGWGQGIRLYGYTF.

V gene TRBV15 combines with J gene TRBJ1-1, with 7 bases matching TRBD1. V trimming: 5 bases; J trimming: 0 bases; junction bases outside the gene matches: 6. Germline lookup yields CDR1 LNHNV and CDR2 YYDKDF (reference sequence). The CDR3 sequence is 15 residues long. The chain's CDR3 is CATSPGGTVNTEAFF. CDR3 nucleotides: TGTGCCACCAGCCCCGGAGGGACAGTGAACACTGAAGCTTTCTTT. The full variable domain, its missing parts supplied by reference TRBV15 and TRBJ1-1, is DAMVIQNPRYQVTQFGKPVTLSCSQTLNHNVMYWYQQKSSQAPKLLFHYYDKDFNNEADTPDNFQSRRPNTSFCFLDIRSPGLGDTAMYLCATSPGGTVNTEAFFGQGTRLTVV.